This TCR beta chain was retrieved from a study of T cells in women clearing cervical HPV infection. Study-wide context: HLA type could not be excluded as a confounder.

A remark on this clone: The read ends 3 residues shy of where the CDR3 ends; the end is completed using the germline J gene.

All donors had a single incident cervical HPV16 infection, not prevalent. TCR beta CDR3 amplified by multiplex PCR from about 1,100 ng genomic DNA. The table came from immunoSEQ multiplex PCR; TCRdb's copy has only in-frame clones and leaves some out. This sample's table reports roughly 50,000 clones. The germline V gene encodes CDR1 PRHDT and CDR2 FYEKMQ (reference sequence). Between the trimmed V and J ends, which lost 0 bases and 3 bases, there was a span of 8 bases. The CDR3 is 14 amino acids. The source material was blood buffy coat. The source is a woman aged 18 to 75 with a cervical HPV16 infection that either progressed to CIN3+ or cleared (not recorded which). J is TRBJ2-5 and V is TRBV13; TRBD2 might be the D (5 bases). The CDR3 bases that were read are TGTGCCAGCAGCTTAGGGGCGGGTGAAGAGACC. Residues: CASSLGAGEET. The whole CDR3 protein is CASSLGAGEETQYF.